This T cell receptor (beta chain) emerged from a study of blood T cells in healthy people across ages. Primers used in a second PCR of about 7 to 12 cycles were a sample-barcoded 5' primer and a J-beta primer mix. Tagging of each cDNA molecule was performed by a template-switch adaptor with 12 random nucleotides. TCRdb re-called the 5' RACE reads with MiXCR, one entry per CDR3 protein. The sample has 450,000 to 700,000 distinct CDR3 sequences; roughly 29% are singletons. Donors were healthy Caucasian individuals from Russia aged roughly 6 to 100. The CDR3 sequence is 14 residues long. Germline V gene sequence: CDR1 DFQATT, CDR2 SNEGSKA (reference sequence). V lost 3 bases, J lost 0 bases, and 11 bases lay in between.

Sequencing was done on a sample of blood. The J gene is TRBJ1-1, the V gene TRBV20-1, with a weak D call TRBD1 (5 bases). This receptor was identified in a woman in her 70s in good health. This CDR3 is CSASPRGLNTEAFF. CDR3 bases: TGCAGTGCTAGCCCAAGGGGATTGAACACTGAAGCTTTCTTT.